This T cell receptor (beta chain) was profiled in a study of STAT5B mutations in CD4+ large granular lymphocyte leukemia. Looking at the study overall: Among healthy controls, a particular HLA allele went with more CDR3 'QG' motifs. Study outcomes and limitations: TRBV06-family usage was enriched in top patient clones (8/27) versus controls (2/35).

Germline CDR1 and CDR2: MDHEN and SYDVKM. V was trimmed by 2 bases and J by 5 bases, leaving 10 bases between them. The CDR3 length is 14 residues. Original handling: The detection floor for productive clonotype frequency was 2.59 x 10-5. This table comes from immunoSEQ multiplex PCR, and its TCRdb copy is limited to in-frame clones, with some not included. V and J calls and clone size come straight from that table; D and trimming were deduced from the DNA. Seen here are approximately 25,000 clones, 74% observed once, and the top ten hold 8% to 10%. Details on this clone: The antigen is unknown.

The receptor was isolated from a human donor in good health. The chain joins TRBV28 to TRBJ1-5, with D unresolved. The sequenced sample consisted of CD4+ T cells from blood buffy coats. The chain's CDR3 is CASSLRVRDQPQHF. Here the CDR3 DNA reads TGTGCCAGCAGTTTACGGGTACGGGATCAGCCCCAGCATTTT.